Only one count was recorded for the clone carrying this T cell receptor (beta chain). Its target is not known. PCR employed 60 Vbeta and 13 Jbeta primers. Measured with immunoSEQ multiplex PCR; TCRdb has only the in-frame clones, and not every one. The table lists about 99,000 clones, roughly three quarters of them singletons. This sample stems from a study of cytomegalovirus exposure and HLA in healthy donors. Whole-study findings and limits: In the analysis, some V segments, TRBV6-2 and TRBV6-3 included, were excluded as indistinguishable. Several of the most significant clusters appeared, in a later analysis, to be linked to common viral pathogens. For TCR beta chains, V- and J-gene trimming was later linked to a missense DCLRE1C variant. A later analysis showed TCR association rates differing by HLA locus, peaking at DRB1 and lowest at HLA-C.

The CDR3 runs to 15 residues. Per the germline V gene, CDR1 is MGHRA and CDR2 is YSYEKL. After removal of 4 bases from V and 11 bases from J, the junction contained 9 bases not matched to a gene. Sequenced input: PBMCs. This chain connects TRBV4-1 to TRBJ1-6, with TRBD1 identical over 9 bases. The TCR sequence derives from a male donor in good health and CMV-seropositive. The CDR3 DNA reads as TGCGCCAGCAGCCTCCCCGGGACAGGGACAACACCCCTCCACTTT. It yields the protein CASSLPGTGTTPLHF.